This T cell receptor (beta chain) comes out of a study of cytomegalovirus exposure and HLA in healthy donors. Regarding the study as a whole: In a later analysis, HLA-C alleles had the fewest associated TCRs, DRB1 alleles the most. Confirmation in vitro established that a few CMV-associated chains were specific for CMV antigens. Roughly even sequencing depth across donors was the assumption behind the presence/absence analyses.

Germline CDR1 is LNHDA and CDR2 is SQIVND (reference sequence). There are 14 residues in the CDR3. V was clipped by 5 bases and J by 7 bases; unmatched bases: 10. Despite likely unrecorded immune exposures, the donors were nominally healthy at the time of sampling. This PCR relied on a set of 60 Vbeta primers and 13 Jbeta primers. The protocol was immunoSEQ multiplex PCR, while the TCRdb copy is restricted to in-frame clones and leaves out a portion. In the table there are some 150,000 clones, 80% of which are singletons. Comments on this clone: Its antigen is as yet unknown.

The V and J genes are TRBV19 and TRBJ2-7; TRBD1 matches 8 bases. The sequencing input was PBMCs. The sequence derives from a man aged 25 to 40 in good health and CMV-seronegative. CDR3 nucleotides: TGTGCCAGTAGTTTTGGGACAGGTGTTGGGGAGCAGTACTTC. Amino acid sequence: CASSFGTGVGEQYF. Drawing the rest from reference TRBV19 and TRBJ2-7, the complete variable domain is DGGITQSPKYLFRKEGQNVTLSCEQNLNHDAMYWYRQDPGQGLRLIYYSQIVNDFQKGDIAEGYSVSREKKESFPLTVTSAQKNPTAFYLCASSFGTGVGEQYFGPGTRLTVT.